A selection of T cell receptor beta chains follows, all from one sample in a study of early T cells in non-severe SARS-CoV-2 infection. TCRdb processed the 5' RACE reads anew with MiXCR; each CDR3 protein has one entry. The sample contains roughly 62,000 distinct CDR3 sequences, more than 7.5% of which appear only once. Sequencing was done on a sample of whole blood. These receptors came from an adult who was a healthcare worker with PCR-confirmed SARS-CoV-2 infection or an uninfected control (not recorded which). Each CDR3 is given with its conserved first and last residue. The D gene is left open where the match is weak. For some rows the clone size is stated as once, few or many, or as a class when expanded; others skip it.

V: TRBV10-3
size: many
D: .
J: TRBJ2-1
CDR3: CAISEESGRGDEQFF
DNA: TGTGCCATCAGTGAGGAAAGCGGGCGAGGGGATGAGCAGTTCTTC

V: TRBV18
size: .
D: .
J: TRBJ1-2
CDR3: CASSLTSYYGYTF
DNA: TGTGCCAGCTCACTGACGAGCTACTATGGCTACACCTTC

V: TRBV7-6
size: many
D: .
J: TRBJ2-1
CDR3: CASSSAYNEQFF
DNA: TGTGCCAGCAGCTCAGCCTACAATGAGCAGTTCTTC

V: TRBV7-6
size: .
D: .
J: TRBJ1-2
CDR3: CASSPLGGLRNGYTF
DNA: TGTGCCAGCAGCCCCTTAGGGGGGCTGCGTAATGGCTACACCTTC

V: TRBV14
size: few
D: TRBD2
J: TRBJ2-3
CDR3: CASSQGRGLGGDTQYF
DNA: TGTGCCAGCAGCCAAGGTAGAGGACTAGGAGGAGATACGCAGTATTTT

V: TRBV20-1
size: many
D: TRBD1
J: TRBJ1-6
CDR3: CSGPGDRDVSPLHF
DNA: TGCAGTGGCCCGGGCGACAGGGATGTTTCACCCCTCCACTTT

V: TRBV5-1
size: many
D: .
J: TRBJ1-1
CDR3: CASSLAPERTEAFF
DNA: TGCGCCAGCAGCTTGGCCCCTGAGAGGACGGAAGCTTTCTTT

V: TRBV2
size: .
D: .
J: TRBJ2-2
CDR3: CASNLNTGELFF
DNA: TGTGCCAGCAACCTTAACACCGGGGAGCTGTTTTTT

V: TRBV4-1
size: .
D: TRBD2
J: TRBJ2-5
CDR3: CASSRTAGGETQYF
DNA: TGCGCCAGCAGCCGCACGGCGGGAGGAGAGACCCAGTACTTC

V: TRBV28
size: few
D: .
J: TRBJ2-7
CDR3: CASSLGTRDYEQYF
DNA: TGTGCCAGCAGTTTAGGGACAAGGGACTACGAGCAGTACTTC

V: TRBV10-2
size: .
D: .
J: TRBJ2-1
CDR3: CASSDHRSSYNEQFF
DNA: TGCGCCAGCAGTGACCACAGGAGCTCCTACAATGAGCAGTTCTTC

V: TRBV18
size: many
D: .
J: TRBJ2-1
CDR3: CASTRGKPYNEQFF
DNA: TGTGCCAGCACCCGCGGGAAACCATACAATGAGCAGTTCTTC

V: TRBV28
size: .
D: .
J: TRBJ2-7
CDR3: CASGFPVYEQYF
DNA: TGTGCCAGTGGTTTCCCCGTCTACGAGCAGTACTTC

V: TRBV2
size: few
D: TRBD1
J: TRBJ1-5
CDR3: CASSEALTGDQPQHF
DNA: TGTGCCAGCAGTGAAGCTCTGACAGGGGATCAGCCCCAGCATTTT

V: TRBV4-1
size: .
D: .
J: TRBJ2-2
CDR3: CASSQDETALGTGELFF
DNA: TGCGCCAGCAGCCAAGACGAGACTGCCTTGGGCACCGGGGAGCTGTTTTTT

V: TRBV18
size: few
D: TRBD1
J: TRBJ2-3
CDR3: CASSRTQGAGEDTQYF
DNA: TGTGCCAGCTCGCGCACGCAGGGGGCCGGTGAAGATACGCAGTATTTT

V: TRBV5-4
size: few
D: .
J: TRBJ2-7
CDR3: CASSQQTRGAYEQYF
DNA: TGTGCCAGCAGCCAACAGACACGAGGGGCCTACGAGCAGTACTTC

V: TRBV7-7
size: few
D: .
J: TRBJ2-1
CDR3: CASSLTGGSSYNEQFF
DNA: TGTGCCAGCAGCTTAACTGGAGGGAGCTCCTACAATGAGCAGTTCTTC

V: TRBV5-1
size: .
D: .
J: TRBJ2-3
CDR3: CASSLRGSTDTQYF
DNA: TGCGCCAGCAGCTTAAGGGGAAGCACAGATACGCAGTATTTT

V: TRBV7-2
size: many
D: .
J: TRBJ2-5
CDR3: CASSLWGRETQYF
DNA: TGTGCCAGCAGCTTGTGGGGGCGGGAGACCCAGTACTTC

V: TRBV18
size: .
D: .
J: TRBJ1-3
CDR3: CASSPPGNGNTIYF
DNA: TGTGCCAGCTCACCACCGGGTAATGGAAACACCATATATTTT

V: TRBV6-5
size: few
D: TRBD1
J: TRBJ1-1
CDR3: CATHRGTEAFF
DNA: TGTGCCACACACAGGGGCACTGAAGCTTTCTTT

V: TRBV12-3/TRBV12-4
size: few
D: .
J: TRBJ1-1
CDR3: CASSFRGTLNTEAFF
DNA: TGTGCCAGCAGTTTCCGCGGGACCCTGAACACTGAAGCTTTCTTT

V: TRBV28
size: many
D: .
J: TRBJ1-3
CDR3: CASSLGAGVTTIYF
DNA: TGTGCCAGCAGTTTAGGGGCAGGGGTTACCACCATATATTTT

V: TRBV27
size: few
D: .
J: TRBJ1-5
CDR3: CASSLWGATGNQPQHF
DNA: TGTGCCAGCAGTTTATGGGGGGCTACGGGCAATCAGCCCCAGCATTTT

V: TRBV5-1
size: .
D: .
J: TRBJ2-7
CDR3: CASSLDPPLNEQYF
DNA: TGCGCCAGCAGCTTGGATCCCCCACTCAACGAGCAGTACTTC

V: TRBV7-3
size: many
D: .
J: TRBJ2-1
CDR3: CASSSGDDNEQFF
DNA: TGTGCCAGCAGCTCGGGGGACGACAATGAGCAGTTCTTC

V: TRBV29-1
size: .
D: TRBD1
J: TRBJ1-1
CDR3: CSVHTGGANTEAFF
DNA: TGCAGCGTTCACACAGGGGGCGCGAACACTGAAGCTTTCTTT

V: TRBV7-2
size: many
D: TRBD1
J: TRBJ2-7
CDR3: CASSRPGQGRYEQYF
DNA: TGTGCCAGCAGTCGGCCGGGACAGGGAAGGTACGAGCAGTACTTC

V: TRBV28
size: many
D: TRBD1
J: TRBJ2-1
CDR3: CASSSFDRGSYNEQFF
DNA: TGTGCCAGCAGCAGCTTCGACAGGGGGTCTTACAATGAGCAGTTCTTC

V: TRBV5-1
size: .
D: TRBD2
J: TRBJ2-7
CDR3: CASSATGLAGGTYEQYF
DNA: TGCGCCAGCAGCGCGACCGGACTAGCGGGCGGTACCTACGAGCAGTACTTC

V: TRBV20-1
size: few
D: .
J: TRBJ1-3
CDR3: CSARGGFGNTIYF
DNA: TGCAGTGCTAGAGGGGGTTTTGGAAACACCATATATTTT

V: TRBV28
size: few
D: .
J: TRBJ1-4
CDR3: CASTNQEKLFF
DNA: TGTGCCAGCACCAACCAGGAAAAACTGTTTTTT

V: TRBV7-8
size: many
D: TRBD2
J: TRBJ2-1
CDR3: CASSPLAGGFNEQFF
DNA: TGTGCCAGCAGCCCGCTAGCGGGAGGCTTCAATGAGCAGTTCTTC

V: TRBV7-3
size: many
D: TRBD2
J: TRBJ2-1
CDR3: CASSFRRTSGSDEQFF
DNA: TGTGCCAGCAGCTTCCGTAGGACTAGCGGGAGCGATGAGCAGTTCTTC

V: TRBV9
size: many
D: .
J: TRBJ1-3
CDR3: CASLDTNSNTIYF
DNA: TGTGCCAGCTTGGACACAAATTCAAACACCATATATTTT

V: TRBV11-3
size: many
D: TRBD2
J: TRBJ2-1
CDR3: CASSVSGRALEQFF
DNA: TGTGCCAGCAGCGTCAGCGGGAGGGCCCTTGAGCAGTTCTTC

V: TRBV20-1
size: few
D: .
J: TRBJ1-4
CDR3: CSASPFGDSTNEKLFF
DNA: TGCAGTGCTAGCCCCTTTGGGGACTCAACTAATGAAAAACTGTTTTTT

V: TRBV7-9
size: many
D: .
J: TRBJ2-1
CDR3: CASSPDLIHNEQFF
DNA: TGTGCCAGCTCCCCGGATCTTATCCACAATGAGCAGTTCTTC

V: TRBV10-3
size: few
D: TRBD2
J: TRBJ2-7
CDR3: CAIGTSGAYEQYF
DNA: TGTGCCATCGGGACTAGCGGAGCCTACGAGCAGTACTTC

V: TRBV28
size: .
D: .
J: TRBJ2-1
CDR3: CASSFSPYSYNEQFF
DNA: TGTGCCAGCAGTTTCTCCCCCTACTCCTACAATGAGCAGTTCTTC

V: TRBV12-3/TRBV12-4
size: few
D: .
J: TRBJ2-2
CDR3: CASSTDPNTGELFF
DNA: TGTGCCAGCAGTACCGACCCGAACACCGGGGAGCTGTTTTTT

V: TRBV6-1
size: .
D: .
J: TRBJ1-2
CDR3: CAGRISRDYGYTF
DNA: TGTGCCGGCCGGATCTCCAGGGACTATGGCTACACCTTC

V: TRBV28
size: .
D: .
J: TRBJ2-3
CDR3: CASSLIQETTQYF
DNA: TGTGCCAGCAGTTTAATACAGGAGACGACGCAGTATTTT

V: TRBV28
size: many
D: TRBD2
J: TRBJ2-1
CDR3: CASSPPGLGIGAYNEQFF
DNA: TGTGCCAGCAGTCCACCGGGACTAGGTATCGGGGCTTACAATGAGCAGTTCTTC

V: TRBV7-6
size: few
D: TRBD2
J: TRBJ2-2
CDR3: CASSSKLAVTGELFF
DNA: TGTGCCAGCAGCTCCAAACTAGCGGTCACCGGGGAGCTGTTTTTT

V: TRBV5-1
size: many
D: TRBD1
J: TRBJ1-6
CDR3: CASSLGGQGSPLHF
DNA: TGCGCCAGCAGCTTGGGCGGACAGGGCTCACCCCTCCACTTT

V: TRBV13
size: many
D: .
J: TRBJ1-2
CDR3: CASSFGGDGYTF
DNA: TGTGCCAGCAGCTTCGGTGGCGATGGCTACACCTTC

V: TRBV12-3/TRBV12-4
size: many
D: .
J: TRBJ2-7
CDR3: CASTHTLSYEQYF
DNA: TGTGCCAGCACCCACACCCTCTCCTACGAGCAGTACTTC

V: TRBV6-6
size: few
D: .
J: TRBJ2-3
CDR3: CASVGDGTDTQYF
DNA: TGTGCCAGCGTTGGGGACGGCACAGATACGCAGTATTTT

V: TRBV10-3
size: many
D: .
J: TRBJ2-2
CDR3: CAISAQGQPGTGELFF
DNA: TGTGCCATCAGTGCCCAAGGACAGCCGGGTACCGGGGAGCTGTTTTTT

V: TRBV24-1
size: few
D: .
J: TRBJ2-5
CDR3: CATSDPGAGQETQYF
DNA: TGTGCCACCAGTGATCCCGGGGCAGGCCAAGAGACCCAGTACTTC

V: TRBV6-2/TRBV6-3
size: .
D: TRBD2
J: TRBJ2-1
CDR3: CASSRRTSGSAYNEQFF
DNA: TGTGCCAGCAGCCGACGGACTAGCGGGAGCGCCTACAATGAGCAGTTCTTC

V: TRBV2
size: many
D: TRBD1
J: TRBJ2-2
CDR3: CASSGETGAFSGELFF
DNA: TGTGCCAGCAGTGGGGAAACAGGGGCATTTTCCGGGGAGCTGTTTTTT

V: TRBV6-1
size: .
D: .
J: TRBJ2-3
CDR3: CASSDGGTDTQYF
DNA: TGTGCCAGCAGTGACGGGGGCACAGATACGCAGTATTTT

V: TRBV11-1
size: .
D: TRBD2
J: TRBJ2-1
CDR3: CASSPGTSGAYNEQFF
DNA: TGTGCCAGCAGCCCGGGGACTAGCGGGGCCTACAATGAGCAGTTCTTC

V: TRBV5-1
size: many
D: .
J: TRBJ2-7
CDR3: CASSSRDISSYEQYF
DNA: TGCGCCAGCAGCTCCCGGGACATCTCCTCCTACGAGCAGTACTTC

V: TRBV2
size: many
D: .
J: TRBJ1-6
CDR3: CASGTSYNSPLHF
DNA: TGTGCCAGCGGGACCTCCTATAATTCACCCCTCCACTTT

V: TRBV24-1
size: many
D: TRBD2
J: TRBJ2-2
CDR3: CATSLAGGTGELFF
DNA: TGTGCCACCAGTCTAGCGGGAGGGACCGGGGAGCTGTTTTTT